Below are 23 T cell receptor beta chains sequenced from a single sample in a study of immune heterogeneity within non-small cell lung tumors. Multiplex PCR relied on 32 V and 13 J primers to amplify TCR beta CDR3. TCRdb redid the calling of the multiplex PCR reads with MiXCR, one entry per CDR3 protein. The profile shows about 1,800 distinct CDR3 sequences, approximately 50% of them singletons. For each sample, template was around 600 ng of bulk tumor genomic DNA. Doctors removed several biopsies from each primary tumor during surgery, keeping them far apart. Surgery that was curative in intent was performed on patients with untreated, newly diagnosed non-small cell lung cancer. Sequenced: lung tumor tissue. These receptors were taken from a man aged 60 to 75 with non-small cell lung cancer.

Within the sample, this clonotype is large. CDR3: CASSQGTGRYEQYF. CDR3 DNA sequence: TGTGCCAGCAGCCAAGGGACAGGACGGTACGAGCAGTACTTC. V is TRBV4-2 and J is TRBJ2-7; 7 bases match TRBD1. The CDR3 spans 14 residues. Germline CDR1 is LGHNA and CDR2 is YNFKEQ. The ends lost 1 base at V and 4 bases at J; junction bases unmatched: 4.

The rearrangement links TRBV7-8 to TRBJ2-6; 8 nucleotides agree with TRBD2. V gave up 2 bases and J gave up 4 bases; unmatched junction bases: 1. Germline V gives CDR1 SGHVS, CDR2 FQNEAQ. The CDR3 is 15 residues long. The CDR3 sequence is CASSLTGGGANVLTF. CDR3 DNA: TGTGCCAGCAGCTTAACGGGGGGGGGGGCCAACGTCCTGACTTTC.

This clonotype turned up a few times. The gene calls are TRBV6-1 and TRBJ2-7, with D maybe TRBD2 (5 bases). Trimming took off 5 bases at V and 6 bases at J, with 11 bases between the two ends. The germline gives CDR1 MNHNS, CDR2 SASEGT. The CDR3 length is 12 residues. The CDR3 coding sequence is TGTGCCAGCAGTCGGCGGGCGGCCGAGCAGTACTTC. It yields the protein CASSRRAAEQYF.

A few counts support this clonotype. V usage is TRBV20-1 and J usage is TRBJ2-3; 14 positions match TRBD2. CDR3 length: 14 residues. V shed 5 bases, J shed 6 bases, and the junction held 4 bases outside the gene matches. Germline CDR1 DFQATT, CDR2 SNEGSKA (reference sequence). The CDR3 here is CSAWTSGRWDTQYF. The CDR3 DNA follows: TGCAGTGCTTGGACTAGCGGGAGGTGGGATACGCAGTATTTT.

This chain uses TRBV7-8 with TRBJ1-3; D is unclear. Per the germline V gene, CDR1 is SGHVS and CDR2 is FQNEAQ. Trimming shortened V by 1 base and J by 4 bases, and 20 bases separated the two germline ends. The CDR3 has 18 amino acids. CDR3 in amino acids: CASSLGPNRAVKGNTIYF. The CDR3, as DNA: TGTGCCAGCAGCTTAGGGCCAAACCGGGCAGTTAAGGGAAACACCATATATTTT.

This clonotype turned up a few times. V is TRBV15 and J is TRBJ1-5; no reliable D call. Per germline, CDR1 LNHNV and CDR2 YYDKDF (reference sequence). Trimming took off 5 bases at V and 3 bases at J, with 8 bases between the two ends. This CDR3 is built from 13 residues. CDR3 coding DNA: TGTGCCACCAGCCGGGAATACAATCAGCCCCAGCATTTT. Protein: CATSREYNQPQHF. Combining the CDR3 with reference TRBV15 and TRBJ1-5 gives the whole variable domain DAMVIQNPRYQVTQFGKPVTLSCSQTLNHNVMYWYQQKSSQAPKLLFHYYDKDFNNEADTPDNFQSRRPNTSFCFLDIRSPGLGDTAMYLCATSREYNQPQHFGDGTRLSIL.

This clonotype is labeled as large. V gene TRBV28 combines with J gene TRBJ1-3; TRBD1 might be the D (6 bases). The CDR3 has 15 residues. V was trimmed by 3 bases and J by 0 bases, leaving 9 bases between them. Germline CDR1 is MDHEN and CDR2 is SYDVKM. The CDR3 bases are TGTGCCAGCAGTTTGGACAGAATCTCTGGAAACACCATATATTTT. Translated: CASSLDRISGNTIYF.

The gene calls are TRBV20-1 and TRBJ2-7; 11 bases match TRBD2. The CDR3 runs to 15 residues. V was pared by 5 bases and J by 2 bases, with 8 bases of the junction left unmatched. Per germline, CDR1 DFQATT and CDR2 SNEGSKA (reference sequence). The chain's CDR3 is CSAPLGTSGTYEQYF. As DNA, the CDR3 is TGCAGTGCTCCCTTGGGGACTAGCGGTACCTACGAGCAGTACTTC.

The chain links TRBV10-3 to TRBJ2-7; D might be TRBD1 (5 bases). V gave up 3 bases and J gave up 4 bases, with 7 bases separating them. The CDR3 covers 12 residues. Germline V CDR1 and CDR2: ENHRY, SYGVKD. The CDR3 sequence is CAISEQAYEQYF. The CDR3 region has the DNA TGTGCCATCAGTGAACAGGCATACGAGCAGTACTTC.

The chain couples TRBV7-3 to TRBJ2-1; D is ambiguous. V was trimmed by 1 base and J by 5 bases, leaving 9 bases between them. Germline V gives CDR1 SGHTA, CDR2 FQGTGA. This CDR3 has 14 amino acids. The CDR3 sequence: CASSLNYGNNEQFF. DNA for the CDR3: TGTGCCAGCAGCTTAAATTACGGCAACAATGAGCAGTTCTTC.

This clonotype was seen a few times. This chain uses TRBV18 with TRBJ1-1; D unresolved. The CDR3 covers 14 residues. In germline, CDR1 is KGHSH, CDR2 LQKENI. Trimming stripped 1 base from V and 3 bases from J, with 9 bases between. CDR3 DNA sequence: TGTGCCAGCTCACCACGTGAGGGCCACACTGAAGCTTTCTTT. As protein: CASSPREGHTEAFF.

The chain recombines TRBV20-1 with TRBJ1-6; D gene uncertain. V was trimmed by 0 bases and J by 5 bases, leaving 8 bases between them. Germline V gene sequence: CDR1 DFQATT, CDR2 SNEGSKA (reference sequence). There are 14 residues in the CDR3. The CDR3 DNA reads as TGCAGTGCTAGAGATACCGTGAATAATTCACCCCTCCACTTT. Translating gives CSARDTVNNSPLHF.

CDR3 DNA: TGTGCCAGCAGTTATAGCGGGGGTAACACCGGGGAGCTGTTTTTT. Its protein is CASSYSGGNTGELFF. The gene calls are TRBV6-2 or TRBV6-3 and TRBJ2-2, with 9 bases lining up with TRBD2. Trimming cost V 3 bases and J 2 bases; bases outside gene matches: 1. There are 15 residues in the CDR3. Germline V gene sequence: CDR1 MNHEY, CDR2 SVGEGT.

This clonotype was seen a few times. CDR3 amino acids: CASSFRSTGESYEQYV. CDR3 DNA: TGTGCCAGCAGCTTTAGGTCGACAGGGGAATCCTACGAGCAGTACGTC. The chain is built from TRBV5-5 and TRBJ2-7, with 8 bases lining up with TRBD1. Germline loops: CDR1 SGHKS, CDR2 YYEKEE (reference sequence). V lost 2 bases, J lost 1 base, and 8 bases stayed unmatched. The CDR3 extends over 16 amino acids.

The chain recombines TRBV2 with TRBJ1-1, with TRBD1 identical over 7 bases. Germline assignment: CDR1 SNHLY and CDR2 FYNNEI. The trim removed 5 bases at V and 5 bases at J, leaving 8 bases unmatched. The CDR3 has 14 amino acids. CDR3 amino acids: CASSIGGAGTEAFF. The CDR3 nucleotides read TGTGCCAGCAGTATAGGGGGCGCTGGGACTGAAGCTTTCTTT.

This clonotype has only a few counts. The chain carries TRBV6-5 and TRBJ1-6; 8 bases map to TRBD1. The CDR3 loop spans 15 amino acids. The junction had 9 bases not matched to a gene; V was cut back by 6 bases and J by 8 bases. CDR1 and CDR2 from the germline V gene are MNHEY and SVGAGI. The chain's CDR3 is CASSYTTGVDSPLHF. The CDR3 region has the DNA TGTGCCAGCAGCTACACGACAGGGGTGGATTCACCCCTCCACTTT.

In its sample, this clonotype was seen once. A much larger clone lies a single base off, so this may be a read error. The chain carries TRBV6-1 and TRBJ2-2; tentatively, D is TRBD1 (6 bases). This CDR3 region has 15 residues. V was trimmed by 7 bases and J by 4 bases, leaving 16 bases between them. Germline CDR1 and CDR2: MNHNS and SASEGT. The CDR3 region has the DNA TGTGCCAGCAAGCCGCTACAGGGTCTCACCGGGGAGCTGTTTTTT. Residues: CASKPLQGLTGELFF.

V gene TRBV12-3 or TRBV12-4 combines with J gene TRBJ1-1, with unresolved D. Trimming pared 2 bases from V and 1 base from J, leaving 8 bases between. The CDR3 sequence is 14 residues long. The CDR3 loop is CASSLPGTNTEAFF. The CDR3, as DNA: TGTGCCAGCAGTTTACCGGGTACGAACACTGAAGCTTTCTTT.

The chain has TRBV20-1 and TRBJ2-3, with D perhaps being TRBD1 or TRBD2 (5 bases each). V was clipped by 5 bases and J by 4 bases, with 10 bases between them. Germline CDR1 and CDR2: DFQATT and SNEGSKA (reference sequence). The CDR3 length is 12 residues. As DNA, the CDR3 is TGCAGTGCTCCTCGAGGGGCAGATACGCAGTATTTT. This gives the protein CSAPRGADTQYF.

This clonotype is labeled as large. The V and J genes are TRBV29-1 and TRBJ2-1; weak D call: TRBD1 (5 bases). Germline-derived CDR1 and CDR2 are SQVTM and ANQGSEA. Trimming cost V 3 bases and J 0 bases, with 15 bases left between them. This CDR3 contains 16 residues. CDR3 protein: CSVDSVGASSYNEQFF. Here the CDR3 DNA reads TGCAGCGTTGACTCGGTTGGGGCTAGCTCCTACAATGAGCAGTTCTTC.

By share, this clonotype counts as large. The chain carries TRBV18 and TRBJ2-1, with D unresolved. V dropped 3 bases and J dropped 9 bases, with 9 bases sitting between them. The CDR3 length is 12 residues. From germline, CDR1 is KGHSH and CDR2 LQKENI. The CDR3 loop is CASSPTLGEQFF. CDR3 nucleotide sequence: TGTGCCAGCTCACCGACTCTTGGTGAGCAGTTCTTC.

Here the CDR3 reads CASKGSSSGIYNEQFF. The CDR3 DNA sequence: TGTGCCAGTAAAGGCTCTAGTAGCGGGATCTACAATGAGCAGTTCTTC. This rearrangement joins TRBV19 to TRBJ2-1; 8 nucleotides line up with TRBD2. The V gene end was trimmed by 7 bases and the J gene end by 3 bases; junction bases not matched to a gene: 11. The CDR3 consists of 16 residues. Germline V lookup: CDR1 LNHDA, CDR2 SQIVND (reference sequence).

CDR3 in amino acids: CASSLTGYEQYF. DNA of the CDR3: TGTGCCAGCAGCTTAACGGGATACGAGCAGTACTTC. The chain joins TRBV11-3 to TRBJ2-7; a weak D match, TRBD2 (5 bases). The ends were cut back, 2 bases at V and 4 bases at J, with 6 bases in the middle. CDR1 and CDR2 from the germline V gene are SGHNT and YENEEA. The CDR3 runs to 12 residues. The variable domain in full, with the rest retrieved from reference TRBV11-3 and TRBJ2-7, is EAGVVQSPRYKIIEKKQPVAFWCNPISGHNTLYWYLQNLGQGPELLIRYENEEAVDDSQLPKDRFSAERLKGVDSTLKIQPAELGDSAVYLCASSLTGYEQYFGPGTRLTVT.